This T cell receptor beta chain was captured in a study of a mutant IDH1 vaccine in newly diagnosed glioma (dated by TCRdb to the early 2020s). Concerning the study at large: Vaccination was initiated 4-6 weeks after radiotherapy alone, or concurrently with temozolomide cycles in the chemotherapy-containing groups. The week-35 safety follow-up was designated visit V12, and the week-47 end of study was designated visit V13. Peripheral blood was drawn at six visits: V03 (baseline), V05, V07, V10, V12 and V13. Longitudinal TCRB deep sequencing was performed for about 25 treated patients wherever samples were available for exploratory analyses. Of the 25 to 40 treated patients, 62.5% were male and around 40% were female, and the mean age was approximately 37 years. Before enrollment, patients had received standard therapy of radiotherapy alone, temozolomide alone, or radiochemotherapy with temozolomide; most received the combination. The paper's findings and limits, for the study overall: PBMC samples for TCRB deep sequencing were selected based on availability. Immune responses induced by the vaccine were seen in roughly 95% of patients across multiple MHC alleles. Pseudoprogression appeared unrelated to alterations in the top peripheral T cell clonotypes detected by TCRB sequencing. The authors stated that sample limitations prevented analyses of patient blood samples from being reproduced.

The time point tag for this specimen amounts to: week 35, safety follow-up. Each vaccine dose was 300 ug of a 20-mer mutant IDH1 peptide in Montanide, given subcutaneously with topical imiquimod. Patients were given eight vaccinations, in weeks 1, 3, 5, 7, 11, 15, 19 and 23, which matched visits V03 through V10. Newly diagnosed WHO grade 3 or 4 IDH1-mutant astrocytomas showing loss of nuclear ATRX were present in the donors. The samples were drawn from NOA16, a multicentre, single-arm, open-label phase I trial in Germany that tested a mutant IDH1 peptide vaccine in humans for the first time. Genomic DNA for TCRB sequencing was isolated from EDTA blood with the DNeasy Blood and Tissue Kit. The library was obtained by the immunoSEQ multiplex PCR assay. Following the manufacturer's protocol, the hsTCRB Kit was used to amplify rearranged TCR beta chain sequences. An Illumina MiSeq was used to sequence the TCRB libraries. The authors' analysis ran thus. Demultiplexing, trimming and gene mapping were performed with the kit vendor's proprietary platform. Imported from immuneACCESS, the table was reduced by TCRdb to in-frame sequences with V and J called. These copies leave out some clones; in studies compared against another copy, an unresolved V gene accounts for under half, and the cause of the remainder is not known. V, J and clone size are taken as reported in that table, and D and trimming were inferred from the DNA itself. Within this sample are around 44,000 clones, with under 85% of them counted one time only. Around 6.7% of the sample is in the top ten clones.

Details on this clone: Its antigen is still unknown. Within one base of it there is no much larger clone, and no base qualities were kept.

A distance of 9 bases separates the germline ends of V and J, which lose 6 bases and 1 base respectively. From its cysteine to its phenylalanine, the CDR3 spans 13 amino acids. The only DNA kept is the CDR3, 39 bases in frame from the first base. For CDR1 and CDR2, the germline V gene lists MNHEY and SVGAGI. This sequence originates from a man aged 35-49 years with glioma. The sequence is built from TRBV6-5 and TRBJ1-1, with the identity of the D gene unclear. The specimen was PBMCs, collected from a glioma patient whose treatment included an IDH1 peptide vaccine. The DNA is TGTGCCAGCAGGCGGAGTTGGAACACTGAAGCTTTCTTT. This is translated as CASRRSWNTEAFF.